The 2 T cell receptor beta chains reported below all come from one sample, sequenced in a study of shared clonotypes between healthy human individuals. Profiled with immunoSEQ multiplex PCR; TCRdb holds only in-frame clones, not every one. Here the sample spans 2,100,000 or so clones, nearly 97% being singletons. Sequencing was carried out using naive CD4+ T cells sorted from blood. The subset here: CD45RA+ positively selected. These receptors came from a young man in good health.

V is TRBV4-1 and J is TRBJ1-2, with no clear D. Per the germline V gene, CDR1 is MGHRA and CDR2 is YSYEKL. This CDR3 region has 13 residues. Trimming cost V 5 bases and J 4 bases, with 11 bases left between them. The CDR3: CASSKSQLYGYTF. Here the CDR3 DNA reads TGCGCCAGCAGCAAGTCACAACTCTATGGCTACACCTTC.

The chain recombines TRBV5-4 with TRBJ2-5; 11 nucleotides agree with TRBD2. Trimming removed 0 bases from V and 7 bases from J; junction bases left unmatched: 8. CDR3 length: 16 amino acids. CDR1 is SGHNT, CDR2 YYREEE, per germline (reference sequence). The CDR3 sequence: CASSLGLAGLRGTQYF. CDR3 in DNA: TGTGCCAGCAGCTTGGGACTAGCGGGGCTGAGGGGGACCCAGTACTTC.